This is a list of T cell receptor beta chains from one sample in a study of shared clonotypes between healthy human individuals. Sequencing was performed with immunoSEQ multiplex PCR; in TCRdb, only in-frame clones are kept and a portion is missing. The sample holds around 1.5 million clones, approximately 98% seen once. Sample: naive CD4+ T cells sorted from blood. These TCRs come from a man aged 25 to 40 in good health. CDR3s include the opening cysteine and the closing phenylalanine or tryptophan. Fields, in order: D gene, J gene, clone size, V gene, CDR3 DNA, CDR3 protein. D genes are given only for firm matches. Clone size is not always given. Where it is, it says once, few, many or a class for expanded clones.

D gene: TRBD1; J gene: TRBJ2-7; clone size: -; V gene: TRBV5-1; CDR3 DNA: TGCGCCAGCAGCTTGGGGTCCGGGACAGTATTTTACGAGCAGTACTTC; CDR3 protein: CASSLGSGTVFYEQYF
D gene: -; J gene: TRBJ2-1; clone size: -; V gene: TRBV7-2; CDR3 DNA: TGTGCCAGCAGCATTAGCGCGAGCTCCTACAATGAGCAGTTCTTC; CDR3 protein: CASSISASSYNEQFF
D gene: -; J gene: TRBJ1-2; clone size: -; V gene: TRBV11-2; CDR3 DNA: TGTGCCAGCAGCTTAACGTTGCAGTATGGCTACACCTTC; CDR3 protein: CASSLTLQYGYTF
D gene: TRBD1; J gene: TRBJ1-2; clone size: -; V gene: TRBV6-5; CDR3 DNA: TGTGCCAGCAGTACACCGGGACAGGGGTTAGGGGGCACCTTC; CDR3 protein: CASSTPGQGLGGTF
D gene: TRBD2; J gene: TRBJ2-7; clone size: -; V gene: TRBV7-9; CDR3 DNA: TGTGCCAGCAGCTACCGGCGGGAGAACCCCACCTCCTACGAGCAGTACTTC; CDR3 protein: CASSYRRENPTSYEQYF
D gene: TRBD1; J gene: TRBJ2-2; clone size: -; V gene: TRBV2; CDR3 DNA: TGTGCCGCGACAGGGGATATGGGCACCGGGGAGCTGTTTTTT; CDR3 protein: CAATGDMGTGELFF
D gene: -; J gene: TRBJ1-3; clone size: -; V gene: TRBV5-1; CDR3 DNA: TGCGCCAGCAGCTTGGAGGGGAATTCTGGAAACACCATATATTTT; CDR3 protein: CASSLEGNSGNTIYF
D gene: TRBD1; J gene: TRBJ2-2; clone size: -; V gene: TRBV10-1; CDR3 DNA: TGCGCCAGCAGTGAAAAGACAGGGACCACCGGGGAGCTGTTTTTT; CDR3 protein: CASSEKTGTTGELFF
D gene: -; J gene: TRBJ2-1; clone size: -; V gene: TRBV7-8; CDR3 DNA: TGTGCCAGCAGCTCCGGGGGTGTGGAGCAGTTCTTC; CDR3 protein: CASSSGGVEQFF
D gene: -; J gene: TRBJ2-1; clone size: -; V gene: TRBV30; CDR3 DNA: TGTGCCTGGAAGGGGGGTTCCAATGAGCAGTTCTTC; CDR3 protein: CAWKGGSNEQFF
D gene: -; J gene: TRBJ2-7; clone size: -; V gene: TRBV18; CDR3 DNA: TGTGCCAGCTCACCACTCCCTCCGGCAGTACCTTACGAGCAGTACTTC; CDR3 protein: CASSPLPPAVPYEQYF
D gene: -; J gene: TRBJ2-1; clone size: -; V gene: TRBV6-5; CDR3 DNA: TGTGCCAGCAGTCCCGGAACTAGTAAGTTTGAGCAGTTCTTC; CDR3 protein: CASSPGTSKFEQFF
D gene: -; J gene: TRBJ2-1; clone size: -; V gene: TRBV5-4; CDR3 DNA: TGTGCCAGCAGCTTGGCACTAGCCTGGGAGCAGTTCTTC; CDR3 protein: CASSLALAWEQFF
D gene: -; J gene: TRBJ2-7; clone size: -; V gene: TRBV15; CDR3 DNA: TGTGCCACCAGCAGAGCAGTTCTCTCCTACGAGCAGTACTTC; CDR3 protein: CATSRAVLSYEQYF
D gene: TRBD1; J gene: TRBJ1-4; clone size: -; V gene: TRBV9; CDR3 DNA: TGTGCCAGCAGCGTAGACGCGGGACAGACAAATGAAAAACTGTTTTTT; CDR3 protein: CASSVDAGQTNEKLFF
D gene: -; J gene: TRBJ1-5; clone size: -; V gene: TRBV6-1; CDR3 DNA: TGTGCCAGCCTGTCCCAGGGAAATAGCAATCAGCCCCAGCATTTT; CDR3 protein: CASLSQGNSNQPQHF
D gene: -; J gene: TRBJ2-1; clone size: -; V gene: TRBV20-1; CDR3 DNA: TGCAGTGGCATGAAGGGCGAGCAGTTCTTC; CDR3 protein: CSGMKGEQFF
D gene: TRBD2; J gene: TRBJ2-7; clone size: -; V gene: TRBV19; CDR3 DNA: TGTGCCAGTAGTTCTCTCACGGGGGGGTCCTACGAGCAGTACTTC; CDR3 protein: CASSSLTGGSYEQYF
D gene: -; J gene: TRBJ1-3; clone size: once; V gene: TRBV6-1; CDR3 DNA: TGTGCCAGCAGTGCTCATGGACAGAGCTCTGGAAACACCATATATTTT; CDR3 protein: CASSAHGQSSGNTIYF
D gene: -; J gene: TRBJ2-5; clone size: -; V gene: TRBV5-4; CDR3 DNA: TGTGCCAGCAGCTTTCGGATGGATCAAGAGACCCAGTACTTC; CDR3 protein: CASSFRMDQETQYF
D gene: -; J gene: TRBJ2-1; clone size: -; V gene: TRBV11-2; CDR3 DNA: TGTGCCAGCAGCGTAGGACCGGGGCTAGCGAACAATGAGCAGTTCTTC; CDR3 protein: CASSVGPGLANNEQFF
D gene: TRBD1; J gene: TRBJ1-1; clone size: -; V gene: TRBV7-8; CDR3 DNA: TGTGCCAGCAGCAGGAGGGACAGGGCGTCTGAAGCTTTCTTT; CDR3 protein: CASSRRDRASEAFF
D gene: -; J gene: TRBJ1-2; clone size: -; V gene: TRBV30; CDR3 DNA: TGTGCCTGGAGCCGCCGGCGGACCTATGGCTACACCTTC; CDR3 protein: CAWSRRRTYGYTF
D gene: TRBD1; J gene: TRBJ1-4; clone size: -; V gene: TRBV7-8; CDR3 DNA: TGTGCCAGCAGCCCCCCAACCAGGGGGGATAATGAAAAACTGTTTTTT; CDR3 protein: CASSPPTRGDNEKLFF
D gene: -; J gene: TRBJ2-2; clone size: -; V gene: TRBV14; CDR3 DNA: TGTGCCAGCAGCCGGGGGGCGAACACCGGGGAGCTGTTTTTT; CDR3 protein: CASSRGANTGELFF
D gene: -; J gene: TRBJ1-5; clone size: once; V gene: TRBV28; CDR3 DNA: TGTGCCAGCAAGCAGGGTTTGGATCAGCCCCAGCATTTT; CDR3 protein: CASKQGLDQPQHF
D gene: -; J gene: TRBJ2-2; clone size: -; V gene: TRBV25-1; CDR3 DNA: TGTGCCAGCAGTGAGGGTGGGAGCCCAAACACCGGGGAGCTGTTTTTT; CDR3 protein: CASSEGGSPNTGELFF
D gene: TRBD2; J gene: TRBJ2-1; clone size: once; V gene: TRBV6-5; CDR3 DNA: TGTGCCAGCAGTCAGGGACTAGCGGCCAACAATGAGCAGTTCTTC; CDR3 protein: CASSQGLAANNEQFF
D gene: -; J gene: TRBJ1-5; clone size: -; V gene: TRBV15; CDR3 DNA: TGTGCCACCAGCAGAGATATGGGGGCCGCCGGAGGGCCCCAGCATTTT; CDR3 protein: CATSRDMGAAGGPQHF
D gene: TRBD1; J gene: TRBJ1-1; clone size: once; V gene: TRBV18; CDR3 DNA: TGTGCCAGCTCACCTCCGGGACAGGGAACAACCGAAGCTTTCTTT; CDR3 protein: CASSPPGQGTTEAFF
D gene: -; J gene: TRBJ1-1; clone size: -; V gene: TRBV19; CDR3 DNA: TGTGCCAGTAATCGCATAAGGGGCACTGAAGCTTTCTTT; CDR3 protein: CASNRIRGTEAFF
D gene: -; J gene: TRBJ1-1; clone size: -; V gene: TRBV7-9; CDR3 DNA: TGTGCCAGCAGCCCCAAGACGGTAGGGGGATTAGAAGCTTTCTTT; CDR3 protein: CASSPKTVGGLEAFF
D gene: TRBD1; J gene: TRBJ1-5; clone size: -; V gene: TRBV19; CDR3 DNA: TGTGCCAGTAGTCTTGGGACAGGCAGCCCGGCCCAGCATTTT; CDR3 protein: CASSLGTGSPAQHF
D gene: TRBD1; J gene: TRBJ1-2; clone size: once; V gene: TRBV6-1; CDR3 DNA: TGTGCCAGCAGCCTGGAGTACCGGACAGGTGGCTACACCTTC; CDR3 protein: CASSLEYRTGGYTF
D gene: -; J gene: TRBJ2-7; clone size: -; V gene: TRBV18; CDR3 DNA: TGTGCCAGCTCACCATTACCAGGTCGAGCGTCCTACGAGCAGTACTTC; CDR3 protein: CASSPLPGRASYEQYF
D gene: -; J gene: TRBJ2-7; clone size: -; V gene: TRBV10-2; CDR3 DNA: TGCGCCAGCAGCCTAGAGTTGACCTACGAGCAGTACTTC; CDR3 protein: CASSLELTYEQYF
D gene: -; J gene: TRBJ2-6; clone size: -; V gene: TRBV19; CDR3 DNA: TGTGCCAGTAAAACCGCTGGGATTTGGGCCAACGTCCTGACTTTC; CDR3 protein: CASKTAGIWANVLTF